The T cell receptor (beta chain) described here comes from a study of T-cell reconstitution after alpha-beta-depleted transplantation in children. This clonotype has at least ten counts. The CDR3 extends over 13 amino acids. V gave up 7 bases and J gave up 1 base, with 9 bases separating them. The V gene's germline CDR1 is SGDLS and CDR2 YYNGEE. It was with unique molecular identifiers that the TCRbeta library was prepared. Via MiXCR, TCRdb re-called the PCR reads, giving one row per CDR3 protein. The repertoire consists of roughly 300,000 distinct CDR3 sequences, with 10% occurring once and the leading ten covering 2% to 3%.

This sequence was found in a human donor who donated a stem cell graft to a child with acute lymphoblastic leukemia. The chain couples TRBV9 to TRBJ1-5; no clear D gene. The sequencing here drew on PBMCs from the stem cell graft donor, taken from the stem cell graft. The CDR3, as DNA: TGTGCCAGCGGCAAATTGAGCAATCAGCCCCAGCATTTT. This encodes CASGKLSNQPQHF.